These 21 T cell receptor beta chains were all obtained from the same sample, sequenced in a study of T cell responses to AZD1222 COVID-19 vaccine. Measured with immunoSEQ multiplex PCR; TCRdb has only the in-frame clones, and not every one. Here the sample spans some 160,000 clones, 85% to 95% being singletons. The sample here was peripheral blood, taken on day 0 of AZD1222 vaccination. Every receptor here comes from an adult in good health.

V gene TRBV20-1 combines with J gene TRBJ2-5; D possibly corresponds to TRBD2 (5 bases). Germline V gene sequence: CDR1 DFQATT, CDR2 SNEGSKA (reference sequence). This CDR3 has 13 amino acids. The V gene lost 3 bases and the J gene lost 1 base, with 9 bases spanning the gap. CDR3 bases: TGCAGTGCTAGTCTCCTAGCCCAAGAGACCCAGTACTTC. It specifies CSASLLAQETQYF.

The chain employs TRBV5-6 and TRBJ1-6; no firm D call. This CDR3 comprises 14 residues. The germline gives CDR1 SGHDT, CDR2 YYEEEE. The germline V and J ends were trimmed by 1 base and 9 bases, with 11 bases remaining between them. DNA for the CDR3: TGTGCCAGCAGCTTGTATGAATTTCGTTCACCCCTCCACTTT. Amino acid sequence: CASSLYEFRSPLHF.

Only one count was recorded for this clone. The CDR3 bases are TGTGCCTGGAGGGGAGGCTCCAATGAGCAGTTCTTC. Residues: CAWRGGSNEQFF. V and J are TRBV30 and TRBJ2-1; TRBD2 is a possible D gene (6 bases). Per the germline V gene, CDR1 is GTSNPN and CDR2 is SVGIG (reference sequence). V lost 3 bases, J lost 6 bases, and 9 bases lay in between. The CDR3 contains 12 residues.

The chain is built from TRBV5-1 and TRBJ1-1; D is possibly TRBD1 (5 bases). Germline V gives CDR1 SGHRS, CDR2 YFSETQ. The CDR3 contains 15 residues. V lost 7 bases and J 4 bases, leaving 20 bases between the germline ends. Written as DNA, the CDR3 is TGCGCCAGCCGTTCTAGCTTCCTCAGGGCCACTGAAGCTTTCTTT. Protein: CASRSSFLRATEAFF. Together with reference TRBV5-1 and TRBJ1-1, the CDR3 gives the full variable domain: KAGVTQTPRYLIKTRGQQVTLSCSPISGHRSVSWYQQTPGQGLQFLFEYFSETQRNKGNFPGRFSGRQFSNSRSEMNVSTLELGDSALYLCASRSSFLRATEAFFGQGTRLTVV.

The DNA of the CDR3 is TGTGCCAGCAGCTTCTACAATGAGCAGTTCTTC. Amino acids: CASSFYNEQFF. The rearrangement joins TRBV13 to TRBJ2-1; no clear D. The V and J ends lost 3 bases and 3 bases respectively, with 0 bases between them. CDR1 and CDR2 (germline): PRHDT, FYEKMQ (reference sequence). The CDR3 consists of 11 residues.

The rearrangement links TRBV28 to TRBJ2-1, with D perhaps TRBD1 or TRBD2 (5 bases each). Trimming left V 6 bases short and J 4 bases short, with 16 bases between. This CDR3 contains 15 residues. Germline V gene lookup returns CDR1 MDHEN and CDR2 SYDVKM. The CDR3 sequence: CASRSRDHVYNEQFF. In DNA form, the CDR3 reads TGTGCCAGCAGATCCCGGGACCATGTTTACAATGAGCAGTTCTTC.

This sequence joins TRBV4-1 and TRBJ1-4, with D perhaps TRBD1 (6 bases). The germline V and J ends were trimmed by 2 bases and 7 bases, with 8 bases remaining between them. Germline CDR1 reads MGHRA; CDR2 reads YSYEKL. The CDR3 has 13 amino acids. The CDR3 DNA reads as TGCGCCAGCAGCCAATGGGGGGCTGAAAAACTGTTTTTT. Encoded protein: CASSQWGAEKLFF.

The V call is TRBV4-1, the J call TRBJ2-5; D is unresolved. The CDR3 is 15 amino acids. Trimming left V 0 bases short and J 7 bases short, with 15 bases between. CDR1 is MGHRA and CDR2 is YSYEKL in the germline V gene. The CDR3 coding sequence is TGCGCCAGCAGCCAAGATTGGACCCCCTCCGGGACCCAGTACTTC. Protein: CASSQDWTPSGTQYF.

The V and J genes are TRBV6-2 or TRBV6-3 and TRBJ1-5, with a tentative D call TRBD1 (5 bases). Trimming pared 6 bases from V and 6 bases from J, leaving 15 bases between. The germline CDR1 and CDR2 sequences are MNHEY and SVGEGT. This CDR3 region has 14 residues. The CDR3 DNA sequence: TGTGCCAGCAGCCGCCAGGGAGACGGTCAGCCCCAGCATTTT. This gives the protein CASSRQGDGQPQHF.

The CDR3 here is CASSPRLVGGNSNQPQHF. DNA of the CDR3: TGCGCCAGCAGCCCTCGTCTTGTGGGGGGCAATAGCAATCAGCCCCAGCATTTT. The rearrangement links TRBV4-1 to TRBJ1-5; TRBD1 might be the D (6 bases). Germline V gene data show CDR1 as MGHRA and CDR2 as YSYEKL. V was clipped by 4 bases and J by 0 bases, with 19 bases between them. The CDR3 contains 18 residues.

This chain joins TRBV7-2 and TRBJ1-6; 9 positions agree with TRBD1. The V gene end was trimmed by 4 bases and the J gene end by 9 bases; junction bases not matched to a gene: 4. This CDR3 is 14 amino acids long. CDR1 is SGHTA, CDR2 FQGNSA, per germline. The CDR3 DNA reads TGTGCCAGCAGCTCCGGACAGGGGATTTCACCCCTCCACTTT. As protein: CASSSGQGISPLHF.

The chain links TRBV5-4 to TRBJ2-7, with 9 bases aligning to TRBD1. Germline V CDR1 and CDR2: SGHNT, YYREEE (reference sequence). CDR3 size: 14 residues. J gave up 10 bases and V 4 bases, and 12 bases lay outside the gene matches. The chain's CDR3 is CASSANTRDRDQYF. The DNA of the CDR3 is TGTGCCAGCAGCGCAAATACCCGGGACAGGGACCAGTACTTC.

V is TRBV4-1 and J is TRBJ1-2, with 8 bases matching TRBD1. CDR1 is MGHRA, CDR2 YSYEKL, per germline. J was trimmed by 6 bases and V by 4 bases; bases with no gene match: 4. This CDR3 region has 13 residues. In nucleotides, the CDR3 is TGCGCCAGCAGCCGGACAGGGCTAGATGGCTACACCTTC. It is translated as CASSRTGLDGYTF.

The chain has TRBV2 and TRBJ1-5; unclear D gene. Trimming shortened V by 2 bases and J by 4 bases, and 9 bases separated the two germline ends. Germline CDR1 reads SNHLY; CDR2 reads FYNNEI. CDR3 length: 14 residues. CDR3 sequence (DNA): TGTGCCAGCAGTGAAAGCCTCCCGAATCAGCCCCAGCATTTT. This gives the protein CASSESLPNQPQHF.

The chain has TRBV5-4 and TRBJ1-6; D perhaps matches TRBD1 (6 bases). This CDR3 is 14 amino acids long. Trimming shortened V by 4 bases and J by 10 bases, and 15 bases separated the two germline ends. The V gene's germline CDR1 is SGHNT and CDR2 YYREEE (reference sequence). This CDR3 reads CASSPTGSRSPLHF. The CDR3 DNA sequence: TGTGCCAGCAGCCCTACAGGGTCTCGGTCACCCCTCCACTTT.

The V call is TRBV13, the J call TRBJ2-5; 11 bases agree with TRBD2. Unmatched junction bases numbered 7, after V lost 8 bases and J lost 2 bases. Germline CDR1 is PRHDT and CDR2 is FYEKMQ (reference sequence). The CDR3 runs 15 residues. The chain's CDR3 is CASLLAGGLQETQYF. Here the CDR3 DNA reads TGTGCCAGCCTCTTAGCGGGGGGGCTTCAAGAGACCCAGTACTTC. The variable domain in full, completed from reference TRBV13 and TRBJ2-5, reads AAGVIQSPRHLIKEKRETATLKCYPIPRHDTVYWYQQGPGQDPQFLISFYEKMQSDKGSIPDRFSAQQFSDYHSELNMSSLELGDSALYFCASLLAGGLQETQYFGPGTRLLVL.

The CDR3 sequence: CASSKEKAAHPLSPLHF. The CDR3 DNA sequence: TGTGCCAGCAGCAAAGAGAAGGCGGCCCATCCTCTGTCACCCCTCCACTTT. This rearrangement joins TRBV21-1 to TRBJ1-6. TRBV21-1 is assigned pseudogene status. The CDR3 consists of 17 residues.

This chain joins TRBV30 and TRBJ1-6; tentative D call: TRBD1 (5 bases). The CDR3 contains 14 residues. V gave up 5 bases and J gave up 7 bases, with 15 bases separating them. Germline loops: CDR1 GTSNPN, CDR2 SVGIG (reference sequence). CDR3 DNA: TGTGCCTGGGGCGCCGGCAGGGAGAATTCACCCCTCCACTTT. Amino acids: CAWGAGRENSPLHF.

This rearrangement joins TRBV28 to TRBJ1-5; D is unresolved. The V and J ends lost 7 bases and 5 bases respectively, with 18 bases between them. CDR1 and CDR2 (germline): MDHEN, SYDVKM. The CDR3 totals 15 residues. CDR3 bases: TGTGCCAGCATTACTATCCCTTCCCCAGATCAGCCCCAGCATTTT. It is translated as CASITIPSPDQPQHF.

This sequence joins TRBV19 and TRBJ2-2; D gene ambiguous. This CDR3 comprises 13 residues. V was shortened by 8 bases and J by 3 bases, with 10 bases between the two germline ends. Germline CDR1 and CDR2: LNHDA and SQIVND (reference sequence). The CDR3 loop is CASSATHTGELFF. The DNA of the CDR3 is TGTGCCAGTTCCGCCACCCACACCGGGGAGCTGTTTTTT.

The V call is TRBV10-3, the J call TRBJ1-1, with 7 bases lining up with TRBD1. CDR1 ENHRY and CDR2 SYGVKD come from the germline V gene. Trimming removed 3 bases from V and 6 bases from J; junction bases left unmatched: 7. CDR3 length equals 14 residues. The CDR3 DNA reads as TGTGCCATCAGTGACCCGGTCAGGGGGGCTGAAGCTTTCTTT. This codes for CAISDPVRGAEAFF.